This entry is about one T cell receptor beta chain. This sample stems from a study of T cell responses to AZD1222 COVID-19 vaccine. TCRdb's copy holds only in-frame clones and misses some; the assay was immunoSEQ multiplex PCR. The sample includes about 120,000 clones, roughly nine tenths of them seen just once. In germline, CDR1 is LNHDA, CDR2 SQIVND (reference sequence). The ends were cut back, 7 bases at V and 3 bases at J, with 9 bases in the middle. This CDR3 has 12 amino acids. The chain employs TRBV19 and TRBJ1-1; D unclear. The sequence came from an adult in good health. The sequencing used peripheral blood, collected on day 0 of AZD1222 vaccination. Here the CDR3 DNA reads TGTGCCAGTACTAATAGATACACTGAAGCTTTCTTT. Its protein is CASTNRYTEAFF.